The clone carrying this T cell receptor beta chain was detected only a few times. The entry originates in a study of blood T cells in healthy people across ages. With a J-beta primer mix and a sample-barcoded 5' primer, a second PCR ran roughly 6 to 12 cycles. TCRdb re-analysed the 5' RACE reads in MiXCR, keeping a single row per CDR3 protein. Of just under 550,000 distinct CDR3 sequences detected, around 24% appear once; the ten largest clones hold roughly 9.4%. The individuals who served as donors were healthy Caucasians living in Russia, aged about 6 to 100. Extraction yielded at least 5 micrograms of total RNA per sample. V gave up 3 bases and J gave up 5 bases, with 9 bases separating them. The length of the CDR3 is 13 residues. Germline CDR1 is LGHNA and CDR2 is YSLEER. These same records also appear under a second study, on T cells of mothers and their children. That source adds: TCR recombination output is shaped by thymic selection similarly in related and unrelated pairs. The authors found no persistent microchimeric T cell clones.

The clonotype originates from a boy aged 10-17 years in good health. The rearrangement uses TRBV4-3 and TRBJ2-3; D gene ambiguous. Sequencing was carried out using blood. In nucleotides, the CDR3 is TGCGCCAGCAGCCAGGGAAGATTAGATACGCAGTATTTT. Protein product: CASSQGRLDTQYF.